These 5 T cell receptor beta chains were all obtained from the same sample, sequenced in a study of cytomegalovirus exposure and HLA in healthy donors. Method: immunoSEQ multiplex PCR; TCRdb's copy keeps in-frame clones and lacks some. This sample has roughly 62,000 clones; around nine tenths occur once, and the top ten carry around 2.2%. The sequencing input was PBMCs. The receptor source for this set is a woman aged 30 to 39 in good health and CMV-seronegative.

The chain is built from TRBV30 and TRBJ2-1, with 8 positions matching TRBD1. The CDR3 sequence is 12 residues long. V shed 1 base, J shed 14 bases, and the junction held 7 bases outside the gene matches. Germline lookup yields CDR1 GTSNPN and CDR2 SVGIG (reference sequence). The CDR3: CAWSDRTGFKFF. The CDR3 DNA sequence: TGTGCCTGGAGTGATCGGACAGGGTTCAAGTTCTTC.

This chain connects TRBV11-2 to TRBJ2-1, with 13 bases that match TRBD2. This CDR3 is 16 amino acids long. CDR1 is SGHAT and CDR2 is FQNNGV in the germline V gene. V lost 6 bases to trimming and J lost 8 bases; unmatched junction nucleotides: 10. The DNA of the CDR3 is TGTGCCAGCAGTAAAACTAGCGGGAGGGGGAGGTATGAGCAGTTCTTC. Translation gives CASSKTSGRGRYEQFF.

DNA of the CDR3: TGTGCCATCAGTGAGTCACAGAGTGGTGAAGCTTTCTTT. It codes for CAISESQSGEAFF. The chain is built from TRBV10-3 and TRBJ1-1; D is unclear. V was pared by 0 bases and J by 7 bases, with 9 bases between. This CDR3 comprises 13 residues. Looked up from germline, CDR1 is ENHRY and CDR2 is SYGVKD.

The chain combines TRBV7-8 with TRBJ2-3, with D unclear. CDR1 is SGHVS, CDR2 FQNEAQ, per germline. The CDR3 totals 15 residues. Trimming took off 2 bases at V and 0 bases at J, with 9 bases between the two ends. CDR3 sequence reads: CASSLRVFSTDTQYF. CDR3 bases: TGTGCCAGCAGCTTACGGGTTTTTAGCACAGATACGCAGTATTTT. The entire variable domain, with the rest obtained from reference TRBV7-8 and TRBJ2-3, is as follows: GAGVSQSPRYKVAKRGQDVALRCDPISGHVSLFWYQQALGQGPEFLTYFQNEAQLDKSGLPSDRFFAERPEGSVSTLKIQRTQQEDSAVYLCASSLRVFSTDTQYFGPGTRLTVL.

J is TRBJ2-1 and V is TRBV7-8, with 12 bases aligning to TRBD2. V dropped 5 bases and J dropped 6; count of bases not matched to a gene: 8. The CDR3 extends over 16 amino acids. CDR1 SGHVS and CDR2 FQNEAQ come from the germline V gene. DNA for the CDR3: TGTGCCAGCAGCCCGCGCCGGGGACTAGCGGGCAATGAGCAGTTCTTC. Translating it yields CASSPRRGLAGNEQFF.